This TCR beta chain was profiled in a study of OX40 agonist ivuxolimab in advanced cancers. The germline V and J ends were trimmed by 1 base and 4 bases, with 11 bases remaining between them. Germline CDR1 reads MNHNS; CDR2 reads SASEGT. The CDR3 contains 14 residues. Assay: immunoSEQ multiplex PCR; the TCRdb copy retains only in-frame clones and omits some. This repertoire shows under 45,000 clones, 60% to 80% found once; its top ten account for approximately 22%. The sequences come from CD4+ or CD8+ T cells sorted from blood, collected in a trial of the OX40 agonist ivuxolimab. This TCR was recovered from an adult with an advanced solid tumor such as melanoma, head and neck, liver or kidney cancer. The chain employs TRBV6-1 and TRBJ2-7; D may be TRBD2 (5 bases). This CDR3 is CASSEGGSRYEQYF. The CDR3 nucleotides read TGTGCCAGCAGTGAAGGAGGGTCCCGGTACGAGCAGTACTTC.